This entry is about one T cell receptor (beta chain). The sample belongs to a study of blood T cell repertoires in COVID-19. Study-wide context: The samples span acute and convalescent COVID-19 from the United States, Italy and Spain. T cells, B-cell-depleted T cells, or PBMCs provided the cDNA or gDNA that served as material.

Methods used by the authors: For nucleated cells, counts were estimated from reference gene primer amplification. Profiled with immunoSEQ multiplex PCR; TCRdb holds only in-frame clones, not every one. That table gives V, J and clone size, and the DNA gave D and trimming. The sample consists of a few hundred thousand clones, approximately 83% of them appearing once. CDR1 is LNHDA, CDR2 SQIVND, per germline (reference sequence). V trimming: 5 bases; J trimming: 2 bases; junction bases outside the gene matches: 5. The length of the CDR3 is 15 residues. Material for sequencing was peripheral blood. V and J are TRBV19 and TRBJ1-5; 8 nucleotides align to TRBD1. The TCR comes from a woman aged 30 to 39 who had recovered from COVID-19. The CDR3 DNA follows: TGTGCCAGTAGTCAGGGGGCTGGAGGCAATCAGCCCCAGCATTTT. It codes for CASSQGAGGNQPQHF.